The present TCR beta chain was sequenced within a study of cytomegalovirus exposure and HLA in healthy donors. Study information: Membership in the Caucasian-associated ancestry cluster was found for around four fifths of fewer than 450 genotyped donors.

Primers included in the PCR were 60 Vbeta and 13 Jbeta primers. Assay: immunoSEQ multiplex PCR; the TCRdb copy retains only in-frame clones and omits some. This sample has more than 60,000 clones, with approximately 79% found just once. Worth noting for this clone: The antigen is not known.

Broader study findings: Later analysis revealed greater clonal expansion in HLA-associated TCR beta chains than in equally common others. A classifier reportedly called cytomegalovirus status with high sensitivity and specificity. V segments that were indistinguishable, TRBV6-2 and TRBV6-3 among them, were omitted from analysis.

The V gene end was trimmed by 4 bases and the J gene end by 3 bases; junction bases not matched to a gene: 4. The CDR3 is made up of 14 amino acids. The germline V gene has CDR1 MGHRA and CDR2 YSYEKL. Specimen: PBMCs. This chain links TRBV4-1 with TRBJ2-7, with 9 bases matching TRBD1. This receptor was obtained from a woman aged 25 to 39 in good health and CMV-seronegative. The CDR3 region is CASSLGTGSYEQYF. Here the CDR3 DNA reads TGCGCCAGCAGCCTTGGGACAGGGAGCTACGAGCAGTACTTC.